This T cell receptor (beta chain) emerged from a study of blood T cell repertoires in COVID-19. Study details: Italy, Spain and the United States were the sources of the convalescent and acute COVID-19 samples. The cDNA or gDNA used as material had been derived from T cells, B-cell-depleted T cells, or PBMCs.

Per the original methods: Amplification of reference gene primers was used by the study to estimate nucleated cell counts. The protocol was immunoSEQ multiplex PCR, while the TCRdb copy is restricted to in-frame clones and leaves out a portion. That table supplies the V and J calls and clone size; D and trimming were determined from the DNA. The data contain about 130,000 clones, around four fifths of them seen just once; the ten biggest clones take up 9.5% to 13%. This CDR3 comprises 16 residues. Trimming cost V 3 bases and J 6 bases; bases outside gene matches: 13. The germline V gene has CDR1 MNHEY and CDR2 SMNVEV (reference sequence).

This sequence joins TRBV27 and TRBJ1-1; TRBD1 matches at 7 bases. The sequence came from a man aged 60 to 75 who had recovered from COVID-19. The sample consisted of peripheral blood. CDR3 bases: TGTGCCAGCAGTTTTGGGCAGGGGGGCCCCGGGGCTGAAGCTTTCTTT. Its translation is CASSFGQGGPGAEAFF.